These 27 T cell receptor beta chains were all obtained from the same sample, sequenced in a study of shared clonotypes between healthy human individuals. The protocol was immunoSEQ multiplex PCR, while the TCRdb copy is restricted to in-frame clones and leaves out a portion. The table includes around 990,000 clones, roughly 77% detected once. The specimen was memory CD4+ T cells from PBMCs. Noted subset: CD45RA-negative fraction. The source is a man younger than 35 in good health. Some clones in this sample may be carry-over from other donors' samples.

The chain is built from TRBV6-1 and TRBJ1-1; 9 nucleotides line up with TRBD1. With 4 bases clipped from V and 4 bases from J, the junction kept 7 bases outside the gene matches. The CDR3 has 15 residues. Germline V gene lookup returns CDR1 MNHNS and CDR2 SASEGT. CDR3 coding DNA: TGTGCCAGCAGTGGCACAGGGGGCTCGGGCACTGAAGCTTTCTTT. This gives the protein CASSGTGGSGTEAFF.

The chain uses TRBV7-3 and TRBJ1-1; TRBD1 aligns across 7 bases. The CDR3 is 15 amino acids. V was clipped by 5 bases and J by 4 bases; unmatched bases: 10. Germline-derived CDR1 and CDR2 are SGHTA and FQGTGA. CDR3 nucleotides: TGTGCCAGCAGCCCCCAGGGGGGGATCGGCACTGAAGCTTTCTTT. It encodes CASSPQGGIGTEAFF.

Points on this clone: This likely reflects a read error, since a far larger clone is one base away. This CDR3 is also generated by other DNA sequences in the sample. The chain links TRBV19 to TRBJ1-5; no clear D gene. Germline loops: CDR1 LNHDA, CDR2 SQIVND (reference sequence). The CDR3 runs 13 residues. CDR3 sequence reads: CASSIGRPQPQHF. The CDR3 region has the DNA TGCGCCAGTAGTATAGGTAGACCGCAGCCCCAGCATTTT.

The chain employs TRBV5-1 and TRBJ1-2; TRBD1 is a possible D gene (6 bases). The germline gives CDR1 SGHRS, CDR2 YFSETQ. V was cut by 4 bases and J by 7 bases, with 14 bases left in between. This CDR3 is built from 13 residues. CDR3 in DNA: TGCGCCAGCAGCCAGGACAGCTCCGTTGGCTACACCTTC. It translates to CASSQDSSVGYTF.

The V and J genes are TRBV5-1 and TRBJ2-7; 9 nucleotides match TRBD2. The CDR3 loop spans 15 amino acids. Germline loops: CDR1 SGHRS, CDR2 YFSETQ. The V gene end was trimmed by 4 bases and the J gene end by 7 bases; junction bases not matched to a gene: 12. For the CDR3, the DNA is TGCGCCAGCAGCCCTTTAGCGGGAGCGGCTTGGGAGCAGTACTTC. As protein: CASSPLAGAAWEQYF.

The rearrangement links TRBV9 to TRBJ1-4; 7 positions agree with TRBD1. The CDR3 sequence is 16 residues long. After removal of 3 bases from V and 3 bases from J, the junction contained 8 bases not matched to a gene. CDR1 is SGDLS and CDR2 is YYNGEE in the germline V gene. The CDR3 DNA follows: TGTGCCAGCAGCGCAAGAAGGGGGCTGGCTAATGAAAAACTGTTTTTT. Translation: CASSARRGLANEKLFF.

The chain has TRBV5-4 and TRBJ1-2; 11 positions agree with TRBD1. The junction had 7 bases not matched to a gene; V was cut back by 0 bases and J by 3 bases. The CDR3 spans 17 residues. Germline loops: CDR1 SGHNT, CDR2 YYREEE (reference sequence). As DNA, the CDR3 is TGTGCCAGCAGCTTGGCCTATAGGACAGGGGGCGACTATGGCTACACCTTC. Protein: CASSLAYRTGGDYGYTF.

The V gene is TRBV9, the J gene TRBJ2-5; 12 nucleotides align to TRBD2. The J segment lost 0 bases and the V segment lost 0 bases, leaving 6 bases of the junction unmatched. In germline, CDR1 is SGDLS, CDR2 YYNGEE. The CDR3 spans 18 residues. The CDR3, as DNA: TGTGCCAGCAGCGTAGGGTCTCTAGCGGGAGGGTACCAAGAGACCCAGTACTTC. Its translation is CASSVGSLAGGYQETQYF.

The chain recombines TRBV4-2 with TRBJ1-4, with no clear D. In germline, CDR1 is LGHNA, CDR2 YNFKEQ. This CDR3 comprises 15 residues. V gave up 0 bases and J gave up 4 bases, with 9 bases separating them. The CDR3 reads CASSQDPGFNEKLFF. The CDR3, as DNA: TGTGCCAGCAGCCAAGATCCGGGTTTTAATGAAAAACTGTTTTTT.

As DNA, the CDR3 is TGTGCCAGCACCCTAGCCCCGGGGGGCGAATCTGAAGCTTTCTTT. The encoded protein is CASTLAPGGESEAFF. This chain connects TRBV7-8 to TRBJ1-1; possible D gene TRBD1, 6 bases. The ends were cut back, 7 bases at V and 6 bases at J, with 21 bases in the middle. The germline CDR1 and CDR2 sequences are SGHVS and FQNEAQ. The CDR3 is 15 residues long.

This clone was seen many times. This chain uses TRBV5-6 with TRBJ2-5; TRBD1 agrees at 9 bases. Germline-derived CDR1 and CDR2 are SGHDT and YYEEEE. V lost 4 bases, J lost 4 bases, and 11 bases stayed unmatched. This CDR3 comprises 16 residues. For the CDR3, the DNA is TGTGCCAGCAGCCGCCGTGGGACAGGGCGCGGAGAGACCCAGTACTTC. Encoded protein: CASSRRGTGRGETQYF.

The rearrangement links TRBV28 to TRBJ2-2; D not certain. The CDR3 sequence is 14 residues long. V dropped 3 bases and J dropped 9 bases, with 14 bases sitting between them. Germline CDR1 is MDHEN and CDR2 is SYDVKM. The CDR3 nucleotides read TGTGCCAGCAGTTTGTCCTCGAACCAAAGGGAGCTGTTTTTT. The encoded protein is CASSLSSNQRELFF.

This clone was recorded a few times. V is TRBV2 and J is TRBJ1-1; no definite D call. The V end was cut by 6 bases, the J end by 10 bases, with 9 bases between. CDR1 and CDR2 (germline): SNHLY, FYNNEI. The CDR3 loop spans 10 amino acids. The CDR3 region has the DNA TGTGCCAGCAGGTATCCGGGAGCTTTCTTT. It is translated as CASRYPGAFF.

This sequence joins TRBV5-1 and TRBJ2-2, with 8 bases matching TRBD2. J was trimmed by 7 bases and V by 4 bases; bases with no gene match: 3. The germline V gene encodes CDR1 SGHRS and CDR2 YFSETQ. This CDR3 is built from 13 residues. CDR3 nucleotides: TGCGCCAGCAGCACCGGGACTAGCGGGGAGCTGTTTTTT. Amino acid sequence: CASSTGTSGELFF.

This chain connects TRBV7-6 to TRBJ1-1; possible D gene TRBD1, 5 bases. The germline CDR1 and CDR2 sequences are SGHVS and FNYEAQ. The CDR3 has 13 amino acids. The V and J ends lost 1 base and 6 bases respectively, with 9 bases between them. CDR3 nucleotide sequence: TGTGCCAGCAGCTTAGTGGGGGGACCTGAAGCTTTCTTT. Amino acids: CASSLVGGPEAFF.

This chain links TRBV7-6 with TRBJ2-5; D not certain. V was clipped by 6 bases and J by 4 bases, with 15 bases between them. The CDR3 length is 14 residues. The germline V gene has CDR1 SGHVS and CDR2 FNYEAQ. CDR3: CASSHGGPGETQYF. The CDR3 DNA follows: TGTGCCAGCAGTCACGGTGGTCCGGGAGAGACCCAGTACTTC.

The chain joins TRBV4-1 to TRBJ2-4; D is perhaps TRBD2 (5 bases). The CDR3 contains 15 residues. V was shortened by 1 base and J by 8 bases, with 15 bases between the two germline ends. Germline values: CDR1 MGHRA, CDR2 YSYEKL. CDR3 sequence: CASSQVASWGDIQYF. As DNA, the CDR3 is TGCGCCAGCAGCCAAGTCGCGAGTTGGGGAGACATTCAGTACTTC.

The chain uses TRBV30 and TRBJ2-1; 14 nucleotides agree with TRBD2. This CDR3 comprises 18 residues. The V gene's germline CDR1 is GTSNPN and CDR2 SVGIG (reference sequence). The V gene end was trimmed by 4 bases and the J gene end by 2 bases; junction bases not matched to a gene: 10. For the CDR3, the DNA is TGTGCCTGGACCAACTCCGGGACTAGCGGGAGTCCCTACAATGAGCAGTTCTTC. This codes for CAWTNSGTSGSPYNEQFF.

Concerning this clone: This CDR3 is also generated by other DNA sequences in the sample. The gene calls are TRBV30 and TRBJ2-1, with D tentatively TRBD1 (6 bases). The germline V gene has CDR1 GTSNPN and CDR2 SVGIG (reference sequence). The CDR3 runs to 13 residues. Trimming left V 2 bases short and J 3 bases short, with 8 bases between. The CDR3 sequence: CAWSSQGYNEQFF. The DNA of the CDR3 is TGTGCCTGGAGTTCACAGGGCTACAATGAGCAGTTCTTC.

This clone was seen many times. This rearrangement joins TRBV7-2 to TRBJ2-7; 10 nucleotides line up with TRBD1. V lost 4 bases to trimming and J lost 3 bases; unmatched junction nucleotides: 6. Germline V gene lookup returns CDR1 SGHTA and CDR2 FQGNSA. The CDR3 runs 15 residues. The CDR3 region has the DNA TGTGCCAGCAGCTCAAGCCGGACAGGGGGCTACGAGCAGTACTTC. Protein sequence: CASSSSRTGGYEQYF. Together with reference TRBV7-2 and TRBJ2-7, the CDR3 gives the full variable domain: GAGVSQSPSNKVTEKGKDVELRCDPISGHTALYWYRQSLGQGLEFLIYFQGNSAPDKSGLPSDRFSAERTGGSVSTLTIQRTQQEDSAVYLCASSSSRTGGYEQYFGPGTRLTVT.

With regard to this clone: A much larger clone differs by one base, so this may be a read error. The V gene is TRBV7-8, the J gene TRBJ1-1; the D is unclear. In germline, CDR1 is SGHVS, CDR2 FQNEAQ. This CDR3 spans 13 amino acids. The V and J ends lost 3 bases and 1 base respectively, with 6 bases between them. This CDR3 reads CASSFGTNTEAFF. The CDR3 DNA reads TGTGCCAGCAGCTTCGGAACGAACACTGAAGCTTTCTTT.

This rearrangement joins TRBV5-1 to TRBJ2-1; a possible D gene is TRBD1 (5 bases). V gave up 1 base and J gave up 7 bases, with 15 bases separating them. From germline, CDR1 is SGHRS and CDR2 YFSETQ. The CDR3 spans 15 residues. The CDR3 reads CASSLQRQPSNEQFF. CDR3 nucleotide sequence: TGCGCCAGCAGCTTGCAGCGACAGCCATCAAATGAGCAGTTCTTC.

Only a few counts were recorded for this clone. The chain recombines TRBV5-4 with TRBJ1-2, with 10 bases fitting TRBD1. V shed 3 bases and J 7 bases; nucleotides not matched to a gene: 6. The germline CDR1 and CDR2 sequences are SGHNT and YYREEE (reference sequence). CDR3 size: 14 residues. The CDR3 spells CASSWDRGSGGYTF. DNA of the CDR3: TGTGCCAGCAGCTGGGACAGGGGATCCGGTGGCTACACCTTC.

The chain joins TRBV9 to TRBJ1-2, with 7 positions matching TRBD1. The CDR3 consists of 14 residues. From germline, CDR1 is SGDLS and CDR2 YYNGEE. The junction had 5 bases not matched to a gene; V was cut back by 4 bases and J by 2 bases. CDR3: CASSPGGGNYGYTF. CDR3 nucleotides: TGTGCCAGCAGCCCAGGGGGAGGGAACTATGGCTACACCTTC.

A word on this clone: A far larger clone is only one base removed, so a read error is likely. The V call is TRBV29-1, the J call TRBJ2-2; no clear D. This CDR3 comprises 12 residues. Germline V gene data show CDR1 as SQVTM and CDR2 as ANQGSEA. The chain's CDR3 is CGVEMVSGELFF. The CDR3 region has the DNA TGCGGCGTTGAAATGGTCAGCGGGGAGCTGTTTTTT.

On this clone itself: Given a far larger clone just one base away, this is likely a sequencing read error. CDR3 loop: CTSSLSASGANVLTF. CDR3 DNA sequence: TGCACCAGCAGCTTGTCGGCGTCTGGGGCCAACGTCCTGACTTTC. This rearrangement joins TRBV5-1 to TRBJ2-6, with unresolved D. From germline, CDR1 is SGHRS and CDR2 YFSETQ. The CDR3 totals 15 residues.

Note on this clone: Just one base apart from a much larger clone, this may be a read error. In the same sample, other DNA sequences code for this CDR3. The V and J genes are TRBV6-5 and TRBJ1-2, with 9 bases identical to TRBD1. The CDR3 has 12 amino acids. The ends lost 6 bases at V and 5 bases at J; junction bases unmatched: 1. Germline CDR1 is MNHEY and CDR2 is SVGAGI. The CDR3 sequence is CASRGTGYGYTF. The CDR3 DNA reads as TGTGCCAGCAGGGGGACAGGGTATGGCTACACCTTC.